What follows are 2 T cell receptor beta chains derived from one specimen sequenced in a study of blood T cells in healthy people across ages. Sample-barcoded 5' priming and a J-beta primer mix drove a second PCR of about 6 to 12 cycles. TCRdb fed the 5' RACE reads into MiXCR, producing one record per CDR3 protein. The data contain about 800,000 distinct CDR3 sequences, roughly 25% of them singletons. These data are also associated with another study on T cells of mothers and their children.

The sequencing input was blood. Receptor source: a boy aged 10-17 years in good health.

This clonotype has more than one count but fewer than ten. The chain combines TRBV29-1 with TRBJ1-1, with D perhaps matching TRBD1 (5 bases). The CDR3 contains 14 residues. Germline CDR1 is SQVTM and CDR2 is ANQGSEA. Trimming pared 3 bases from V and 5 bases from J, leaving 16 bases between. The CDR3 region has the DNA TGCAGCGTTGACGGGACGATCGATATTACTGAAGCTTTCTTT. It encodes CSVDGTIDITEAFF.

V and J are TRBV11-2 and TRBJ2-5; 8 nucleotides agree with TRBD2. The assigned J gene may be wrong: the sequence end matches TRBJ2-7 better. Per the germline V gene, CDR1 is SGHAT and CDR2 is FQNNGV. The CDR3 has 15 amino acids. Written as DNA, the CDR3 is TGTGCCAGCAGCTTAGCATTCGGGAGGGCGTACGAGCAGTACTTC. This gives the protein CASSLAFGRAYEQYF.